Listed below are T cell receptor beta chains from one sample, sequenced in a study of shared clonotypes between healthy human individuals. Using immunoSEQ multiplex PCR, the repertoire was profiled, and TCRdb retains in-frame clones only, with some absent. The repertoire holds around 2.1 million clones, with 85% to 95% as singletons. The specimen was naive CD8+ T cells from PBMCs. The receptor source for this set is a man between 18 and 29 years old in good health. Some clones in this sample may be carry-over from other donors' samples. The CDR3 runs from the conserved cysteine through the conserved F or W. A D gene is named only where the DNA matches it firmly.

d_call: TRBD1
v_call: TRBV15
j_call: TRBJ2-5
cdr3_nt: TGTGCCACCAGTGGACAGGGGGCTCTGGCGGAGACCCAGTACTTC
cdr3_aa: CATSGQGALAETQYF

d_call: NA
v_call: TRBV6-5
j_call: TRBJ2-1
cdr3_nt: TGTGCCAGCAGTTACTCGAGGGCCCCCCCCACTGAGCAGTTCTTC
cdr3_aa: CASSYSRAPPTEQFF

d_call: TRBD1
v_call: TRBV2
j_call: TRBJ2-3
cdr3_nt: TGTGCCAGCCATAGGGGACAGGGGATTCCAGATACGCAGTATTTT
cdr3_aa: CASHRGQGIPDTQYF

d_call: TRBD2
v_call: TRBV4-3
j_call: TRBJ2-1
cdr3_nt: TGCGCCAGCAGCTCCCGACTAGCGGGAGGGCTTGGGAATGAGCAGTTCTTC
cdr3_aa: CASSSRLAGGLGNEQFF

d_call: NA
v_call: TRBV12-5
j_call: TRBJ2-5
cdr3_nt: TGTGCTAGTGGTTTGACCCTCGGACAGACGAACCAAGAGACCCAGTACTTC
cdr3_aa: CASGLTLGQTNQETQYF

d_call: TRBD2
v_call: TRBV7-6
j_call: TRBJ2-1
cdr3_nt: TGTGCCAGCAGCTTAGCCAGGACTAGCGGGGCCCGGGACAATGAGCAGTTCTTC
cdr3_aa: CASSLARTSGARDNEQFF

d_call: NA
v_call: TRBV27
j_call: TRBJ2-6
cdr3_nt: TGTGCCAGCACTTGGATTGGGGTTTCTGGGGCCAACGTCCTGACTTTC
cdr3_aa: CASTWIGVSGANVLTF

d_call: NA
v_call: TRBV30
j_call: TRBJ1-2
cdr3_nt: TGTGCCTGGACTTCCGGGATTCAATCTCGACATGGCTACACCTTC
cdr3_aa: CAWTSGIQSRHGYTF

d_call: NA
v_call: TRBV7-6
j_call: TRBJ2-1
cdr3_nt: TGTGCCAGCGGGAGTATCAATGAGCAGTTCTTC
cdr3_aa: CASGSINEQFF

d_call: NA
v_call: TRBV15
j_call: TRBJ2-7
cdr3_nt: TGTGCCACCAGCAGAGACGTGGGGGGCCCGATTGCCTACGAGCAGTACTTC
cdr3_aa: CATSRDVGGPIAYEQYF

d_call: NA
v_call: TRBV19
j_call: TRBJ2-5
cdr3_nt: TGTGCCAGTAGTGAGAGACGGTACCAAGAGACCCAGTACTTC
cdr3_aa: CASSERRYQETQYF

d_call: NA
v_call: TRBV5-6
j_call: TRBJ2-2
cdr3_nt: TGTGCCACCCTACCCTGGGGTTTCCAGGGGAACACCGGGGAGCTGTTTTTT
cdr3_aa: CATLPWGFQGNTGELFF

d_call: TRBD2
v_call: TRBV7-6
j_call: TRBJ2-2
cdr3_nt: TGTGCCAGCAGCTTAGTAGCGGGAGCGGTCACCGGGGAGCTGTTTTTT
cdr3_aa: CASSLVAGAVTGELFF

d_call: NA
v_call: TRBV7-2
j_call: TRBJ1-1
cdr3_nt: TGTGCCAGCAGCTTAGAATATCGGGGGAATGAAGCTTTCTTT
cdr3_aa: CASSLEYRGNEAFF

d_call: NA
v_call: TRBV12-5
j_call: TRBJ2-5
cdr3_nt: TGTGCTAGTGGTTTGTACGGGGTTGGGGAAGAGACCCAGTACTTC
cdr3_aa: CASGLYGVGEETQYF

d_call: NA
v_call: TRBV15
j_call: TRBJ2-7
cdr3_nt: TGTGCCACCAGCAGAGCGGGATCCTACGAGCAGTACTTC
cdr3_aa: CATSRAGSYEQYF

d_call: NA
v_call: TRBV7-9
j_call: TRBJ1-1
cdr3_nt: TGTGCCAGCAGCTTAGGGGGCCTGAACACTGAAGCTTTCTTT
cdr3_aa: CASSLGGLNTEAFF

d_call: TRBD1
v_call: TRBV27
j_call: TRBJ1-1
cdr3_nt: TGTGCCAGCAGTTCTCACGGTCCCGGGACAGGGGTGGGCACTGAAGCTTTCTTT
cdr3_aa: CASSSHGPGTGVGTEAFF